This T cell receptor (beta chain) was retrieved from a study of T cell repertoires in cytomegalovirus infection. Across the whole study: Public TCR beta signatures marked donors with CMV infection and the matching HLA. Study-wide results and limits: Identification of carriers of CMV plus the relevant HLA was achieved through cumulative public TCR beta family frequency.

From germline, CDR1 is MNHNS and CDR2 SASEGT. This CDR3 has 19 residues. The V end was cut by 5 bases, the J end by 0 bases, with 20 bases between. MiXCR, applied by TCRdb to the reads, yields one record per CDR3 protein. Altogether approximately 990,000 distinct CDR3 sequences are present, about a third being singletons, with the ten largest covering around 15%. This clonotype showed up just a few times. Its antigen is not known. The starting material was cultured CD8+ T cells from PBMCs, obtained from culture after CMV antigen stimulation. This clonotype was sampled from a human donor in good health (CMV status not recorded). Some clones in this sample may be carry-over from other donors' samples. The J gene is TRBJ2-6, the V gene TRBV6-1; D unclear. The CDR3 sequence is CASSLRRSGGSSGANVLTF. The CDR3 DNA reads TGTGCCAGCAGTCTACGACGGTCCGGTGGTTCCTCTGGGGCCAACGTCCTGACTTTC.